The subject of this entry is one T cell receptor (beta chain). The data stem from a study of blood T cell repertoires in COVID-19. CDR3 size: 16 residues. V lost 0 bases and J 3 bases, leaving 12 bases between the germline ends. Germline CDR1 and CDR2: SGDLS and YYNGEE. Sequencing was performed with immunoSEQ multiplex PCR; in TCRdb, only in-frame clones are kept and a portion is missing. The table records some 240,000 clones, around 84% of them present only once. Material: PBMCs or T cells enriched from blood (not recorded which). This TCR was sampled from a man aged 25 to 40 with acute COVID-19. The rearrangement joins TRBV9 to TRBJ1-4; D gene ambiguous. Here the CDR3 DNA reads TGTGCCAGCAGCGTAGTATCGGGAGGGCCTAATGAAAAACTGTTTTTT. It is translated as CASSVVSGGPNEKLFF.